What follows describes a single TCR beta chain. Germline CDR1 is GTSNPN and CDR2 is SVGIG (reference sequence). The length of the CDR3 is 17 residues. The data were obtained in a study of cytomegalovirus exposure and HLA in healthy donors. Both 60 Vbeta primers and 13 Jbeta primers went into the PCR. Sequencing was performed with immunoSEQ multiplex PCR; in TCRdb, only in-frame clones are kept and a portion is missing. The top ten hold about 2% of the sample, which has under 150,000 clones, 76% seen once. This chain links TRBV30 with TRBJ2-6; possible D gene TRBD2, 5 bases. The sequencing input was PBMCs. This clonotype originated in a middle-aged woman in good health and CMV-seronegative. CDR3 nucleotides: TGTGCTTATGGTTATGGGAGACGGGGCTCTGGGGCCAACGTCCTGACTTTC. As protein: CAYGYGRRGSGANVLTF.